The 6 T cell receptor beta chains listed next were all sequenced from one sample in a study of T cells after yellow fever vaccination. Each CDR3 protein is one row after TCRdb ran MiXCR on the 5' RACE reads. This table holds approximately 260,000 distinct CDR3 sequences, over 10% found once. Specimen: CD4+ T cells sorted from PBMCs, collected 45 days after the yellow fever booster vaccination. These TCRs come from a man aged 25 to 40 who received the YFV17D yellow fever vaccine.

This clonotype was seen more than once but under ten times. V usage is TRBV6-1 and J usage is TRBJ2-3; tentative D call: TRBD2 (5 bases). CDR1 MNHNS and CDR2 SASEGT come from the germline V gene. Between the trimmed V and J ends, which lost 3 bases and 9 bases, there was a span of 13 bases. This CDR3 spans 13 amino acids. CDR3 residues: CASSDGQRGTQYF. DNA of the CDR3: TGTGCCAGCAGTGACGGTCAACGGGGAACGCAGTATTTT.

This rearrangement joins TRBV28 to TRBJ2-3; TRBD2 might be the D (5 bases). Between the trimmed V and J ends, which lost 2 bases and 0 bases, there was a span of 9 bases. The CDR3 is made up of 15 amino acids. The germline gives CDR1 MDHEN, CDR2 SYDVKM. CDR3 loop: CASSLIERSTDTQYF. CDR3 DNA: TGTGCCAGCAGTTTAATCGAGCGGAGCACAGATACGCAGTATTTT.

This chain links TRBV7-6 with TRBJ1-1; D gene ambiguous. The germline gives CDR1 SGHVS, CDR2 FNYEAQ. Trimming removed 1 base at V and 6 bases at J, with 9 bases between. This CDR3 has 13 amino acids. CDR3 sequence (DNA): TGTGCCAGCAGCTTAGAGGAGGGAGCTGAAGCTTTCTTT. Translating it yields CASSLEEGAEAFF.

The chain employs TRBV10-3 and TRBJ2-7, with TRBD2 matching 7 bases. V was clipped by 3 bases and J by 0 bases; unmatched bases: 8. Germline CDR1 is ENHRY and CDR2 is SYGVKD. The length of the CDR3 is 16 residues. The CDR3 protein is CAISDAKAGYSYEQYF. CDR3 coding DNA: TGTGCCATCAGTGATGCAAAAGCGGGGTACTCCTACGAGCAGTACTTC.

The chain is built from TRBV12-3 or TRBV12-4 and TRBJ1-2, with 7 positions matching TRBD1. CDR3 size: 17 residues. V shed 1 base, J shed 6 bases, and the junction held 14 bases outside the gene matches. CDR3 sequence reads: CASSLVPQGDGRHGYTF. CDR3 sequence (DNA): TGTGCCAGCAGTTTAGTCCCGCAGGGGGACGGTCGTCATGGCTACACCTTC.

The chain uses TRBV2 and TRBJ2-1, with D possibly being TRBD2 (5 bases). This CDR3 comprises 13 residues. CDR1 SNHLY and CDR2 FYNNEI come from the germline V gene. Trimming pared 1 base from V and 8 bases from J, leaving 9 bases between. CDR3 sequence reads: CASSEGTGYEQFF. CDR3 DNA sequence: TGTGCCAGCAGTGAAGGGACTGGCTATGAGCAGTTCTTC.